These 12 T cell receptor beta chains share one sample of origin, sequenced in a study of blood T cell repertoires in COVID-19. Generated by immunoSEQ multiplex PCR, the TCRdb table keeps only in-frame clones and is missing some. The profile shows about 74,000 clones, 78% of them singletons. The sample taken for sequencing was peripheral blood. The source is a human donor in a cohort sampled during active COVID-19.

This chain joins TRBV4-1 and TRBJ2-1, with 12 bases lining up with TRBD2. The CDR3 has 20 amino acids. Germline CDR1 and CDR2: MGHRA and YSYEKL. V trimming: 0 bases; J trimming: 9 bases; junction bases outside the gene matches: 18. CDR3 in DNA: TGCGCCAGCAGCCAAGATACACCTATGAACCTAGCGGGAGGGGTTGGTGAGCAGTTCTTC. This encodes CASSQDTPMNLAGGVGEQFF.

This clone was counted between two and nine times. The chain links TRBV5-4 to TRBJ1-2; 7 positions agree with TRBD1. Germline CDR1 SGHNT, CDR2 YYREEE (reference sequence). The ends lost 3 bases at V and 4 bases at J; junction bases unmatched: 9. This CDR3 has 15 residues. For the CDR3, the DNA is TGTGCCAGCAGCTCCTCGATAGGGACAGCCTATGGCTACACCTTC. Protein sequence: CASSSSIGTAYGYTF.

The chain links TRBV2 to TRBJ2-3, with TRBD2 as a possible D gene (6 bases). Germline V gene sequence: CDR1 SNHLY, CDR2 FYNNEI. This CDR3 contains 14 residues. V gave up 2 bases and J gave up 6 bases, with 12 bases separating them. In nucleotides, the CDR3 is TGTGCCAGCAGTGAACGGGACTTGGCTGATACGCAGTATTTT. This translates into CASSERDLADTQYF.

The chain combines TRBV7-9 with TRBJ2-2; D is possibly TRBD1 or TRBD2 (7 bases each). V shed 5 bases and J shed 3 bases, with 25 bases lying between them. The CDR3 runs to 19 residues. Per the germline V gene, CDR1 is SEHNR and CDR2 is FQNEAQ (reference sequence). The CDR3 spells CASSSGTAFSQGHTGELFF. CDR3 DNA sequence: TGTGCCAGCAGCAGCGGGACAGCCTTTTCTCAGGGGCACACCGGGGAGCTGTTTTTT.

As for this clone: Sequence at one end of the junction differs from germline and may be a read error. V gene TRBV29-1 combines with J gene TRBJ1-1, with D possibly matching TRBD1 (6 bases). CDR3 length: 13 residues. Per the germline V gene, CDR1 is SQVTM and CDR2 is ANQGSEA. This chain's CDR3 is CSVKEGGNTEAFF. The CDR3 DNA follows: TGCAGCGTTAAAGAGGGGGGAAACACTGAAGCTTTCTTT.

The chain links TRBV11-2 to TRBJ2-2, with D possibly matching TRBD1 (6 bases). From germline, CDR1 is SGHAT and CDR2 FQNNGV. This CDR3 contains 14 residues. V dropped 7 bases and J dropped 6 bases, with 15 bases sitting between them. In DNA, the CDR3 is TGTGCCAGCACTCAGGGACACTACTCCGGGGAGCTGTTTTTT. It translates to CASTQGHYSGELFF.

The rearrangement links TRBV29-1 to TRBJ2-3; 8 bases fit TRBD2. The CDR3 contains 14 residues. Germline lookup yields CDR1 SQVTM and CDR2 ANQGSEA. V was clipped by 6 bases and J by 2 bases; unmatched bases: 7. As DNA, the CDR3 is TGCAGCGTCCGACTAGCGCCTACCACAGATACGCAGTATTTT. It is translated as CSVRLAPTTDTQYF.

This clone showed up just a few times. The CDR3 is CASSPPGQIYEQYF. In DNA form, the CDR3 reads TGTGCCAGCTCACCACCGGGACAGATATACGAGCAGTACTTC. The chain combines TRBV18 with TRBJ2-7; 7 bases align to TRBD1. This CDR3 has 14 residues. Germline V gene lookup returns CDR1 KGHSH and CDR2 LQKENI. With 0 bases clipped from V and 4 bases from J, the junction kept 3 bases outside the gene matches.

This clone was observed once. This sequence joins TRBV5-4 and TRBJ1-1, with 10 bases aligning to TRBD1. The trim removed 5 bases at V and 4 bases at J, leaving 8 bases unmatched. The CDR3 runs 15 residues. Looked up from germline, CDR1 is SGHNT and CDR2 is YYREEE (reference sequence). The CDR3 region has the DNA TGTGCCAGCAGTCCGACAGGGGGCGCGGGCACTGAAGCTTTCTTT. Its translation is CASSPTGGAGTEAFF.

This rearrangement joins TRBV11-2 to TRBJ2-7, with TRBD1 matching over 7 bases. The V gene end was trimmed by 5 bases and the J gene end by 5 bases; junction bases not matched to a gene: 9. This CDR3 has 14 amino acids. Germline assignment: CDR1 SGHAT and CDR2 FQNNGV. CDR3 nucleotide sequence: TGTGCCAGCAGCAACCAACAGGGGAAGGACGAGCAGTACTTC. This gives the protein CASSNQQGKDEQYF.

The chain is built from TRBV10-2 and TRBJ2-7, with 12 bases aligning to TRBD2. Germline trimming cut 7 bases from V and 3 bases from J; bases unmatched to any gene: 4. The CDR3 runs to 14 residues. CDR1 WSHSY and CDR2 SAAADI come from the germline V gene. In nucleotides, the CDR3 is TGCGCCAGCACTGGACTAGCGGGAAGCTACGAGCAGTACTTC. It encodes CASTGLAGSYEQYF.

The chain employs TRBV29-1 and TRBJ1-2; D is undetermined. The V end lost 4 bases, the J end lost 5 bases, and 14 bases lay between the germline ends. The CDR3 contains 13 residues. Germline V gene sequence: CDR1 SQVTM, CDR2 ANQGSEA. CDR3 protein: CSVGGGQRYGYTF. CDR3 in DNA: TGCAGCGTTGGGGGAGGGCAGAGATATGGCTACACCTTC.